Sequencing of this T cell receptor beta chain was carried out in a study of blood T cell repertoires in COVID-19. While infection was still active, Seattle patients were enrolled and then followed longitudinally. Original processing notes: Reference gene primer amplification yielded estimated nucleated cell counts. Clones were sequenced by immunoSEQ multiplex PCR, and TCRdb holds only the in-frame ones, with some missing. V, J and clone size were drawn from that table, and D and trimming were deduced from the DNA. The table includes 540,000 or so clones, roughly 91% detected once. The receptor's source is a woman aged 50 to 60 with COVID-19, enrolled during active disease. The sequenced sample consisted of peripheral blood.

The CDR3 reads CASSIRGRTGFSAIHNSPLHF. CDR3 DNA sequence: TGCGCCAGCAGCATTCGGGGCCGGACAGGGTTTTCAGCAATCCATAATTCACCCCTCCACTTT. This chain uses TRBV5-1 with TRBJ1-6, with 8 bases that match TRBD1. The length of the CDR3 is 21 residues. Germline CDR1 SGHRS, CDR2 YFSETQ. V gave up 4 bases and J gave up 5 bases; unmatched junction bases: 23.